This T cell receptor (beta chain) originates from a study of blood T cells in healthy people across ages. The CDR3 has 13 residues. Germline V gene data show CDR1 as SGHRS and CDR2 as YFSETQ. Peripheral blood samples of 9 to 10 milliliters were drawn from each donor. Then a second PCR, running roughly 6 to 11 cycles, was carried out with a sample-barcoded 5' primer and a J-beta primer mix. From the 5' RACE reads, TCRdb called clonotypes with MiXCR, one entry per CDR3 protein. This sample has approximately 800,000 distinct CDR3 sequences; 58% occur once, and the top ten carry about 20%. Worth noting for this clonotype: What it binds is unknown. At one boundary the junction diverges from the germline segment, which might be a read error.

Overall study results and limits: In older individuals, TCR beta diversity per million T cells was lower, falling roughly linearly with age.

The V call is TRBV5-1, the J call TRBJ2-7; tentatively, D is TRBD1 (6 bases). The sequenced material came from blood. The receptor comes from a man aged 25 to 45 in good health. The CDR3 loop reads CASSHGQTYEQYF. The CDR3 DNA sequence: TGCGCCAGCAGCCACGGACAGACCTATGAGCAGTACTTC.